The text below deals with one T cell receptor beta chain. The source of the sample is a study of blood T cell repertoires in COVID-19. As for the study in general: Donors in the United States, Italy and Spain gave samples during acute or convalescent COVID-19.

Per the original data handling: Estimation of nucleated cell counts relied on the amplification of reference gene primers. Clones were sequenced by immunoSEQ multiplex PCR, and TCRdb holds only the in-frame ones, with some missing. D and trimming come from the DNA, and the V and J calls and clone size come from that table. This table holds 130,000 to 150,000 clones, about nine tenths found once. This TCR came from a human donor in a cohort sampled during active COVID-19. Material for sequencing was peripheral blood.

The CDR3 here is CASRSSGTGFLRLFF. In nucleotides, the CDR3 is TGTGCCAGCAGAAGTTCCGGGACAGGGTTTCTACGGCTGTTCTTC. J is TRBJ2-1 and V is TRBV11-2, with TRBD1 matching 9 bases. The J segment lost 15 bases and the V segment lost 6 bases, leaving 18 bases of the junction unmatched. The CDR3 spans 15 residues. Germline CDR1 is SGHAT and CDR2 is FQNNGV.